The 21 T cell receptor beta chains in this list originate from one sample, sequenced in a study of blood T cell repertoires in COVID-19. The table came from immunoSEQ multiplex PCR; TCRdb's copy has only in-frame clones and leaves some out. Of about 84,000 clones in the sample, about 83% are singletons; the top ten hold 25% to 35%. Sequencing used peripheral blood. Receptor source: an elderly woman with acute or convalescent COVID-19.

This sequence joins TRBV11-2 and TRBJ2-2; D is undetermined. This CDR3 is built from 17 residues. Germline CDR1 and CDR2: SGHAT and FQNNGV. V gave up 5 bases and J gave up 1 base, with 17 bases separating them. CDR3 sequence reads: CASSARGSWVNTGELFF. DNA of the CDR3: TGTGCCAGCAGCGCTCGAGGTAGCTGGGTGAACACCGGGGAGCTGTTTTTT.

V usage is TRBV6-2 or TRBV6-3 and J usage is TRBJ2-1; 14 bases are shared with TRBD2. The CDR3 consists of 15 residues. J lost 10 bases, V lost 5 bases, and 7 bases had no gene match. Germline assignment: CDR1 MNHEY and CDR2 SVGEGT. CDR3 nucleotides: TGTGCCAGCAGTGCGACTAGCGGGAGGGCACGAGAGCAGTTCTTC. It yields the protein CASSATSGRAREQFF.

The chain carries TRBV10-3 and TRBJ2-2; D gene unclear. The ends were cut back, 10 bases at V and 0 bases at J, with 12 bases in the middle. The germline V gene has CDR1 ENHRY and CDR2 SYGVKD. The CDR3 has 14 amino acids. The CDR3 reads CATTAPSNTGELFF. The CDR3 DNA follows: TGTGCCACCACTGCCCCCTCGAACACCGGGGAGCTGTTTTTT.

The chain joins TRBV10-1 to TRBJ2-7; 11 bases are shared with TRBD2. The CDR3 totals 16 residues. The J segment lost 2 bases and the V segment lost 3 bases, leaving 6 bases of the junction unmatched. Germline V lookup: CDR1 WNHNN, CDR2 SYGVQD (reference sequence). CDR3 protein: CASSELAGEGAYEQYF. CDR3 DNA sequence: TGCGCCAGCAGTGAACTAGCGGGAGAGGGAGCCTACGAGCAGTACTTC.

CDR3 protein: CASSLSAGDSDTQYF. The CDR3 DNA follows: TGTGCCAGCAGCCTCTCAGCGGGAGACTCAGATACGCAGTATTTT. This chain connects TRBV3-1 (or the pseudogene TRBV3-2) to TRBJ2-3; TRBD2 matches at 8 bases. The CDR3 sequence is 15 residues long. Unmatched junction bases numbered 7, after V lost 4 bases and J lost 4 bases. Germline V gene sequence: CDR1 LGHDT, CDR2 YNNKEL (reference sequence).

The chain uses TRBV5-5 and TRBJ2-1; possibly TRBD2 for D (5 bases). Between the trimmed V and J ends, which lost 0 bases and 9 bases, there was a span of 16 bases. Germline V gene lookup returns CDR1 SGHKS and CDR2 YYEKEE (reference sequence). The CDR3 extends over 15 amino acids. CDR3 nucleotides: TGTGCCAGCAGCTTGGGACTACGAAGCGGTGGTGAGCAGTTCTTC. It specifies CASSLGLRSGGEQFF. The full variable domain, with the rest looked up from reference TRBV5-5 and TRBJ2-1, is DAGVTQSPTHLIKTRGQQVTLRCSPISGHKSVSWYQQVLGQGPQFIFQYYEKEERGRGNFPDRFSARQFPNYSSELNVNALLLGDSALYLCASSLGLRSGGEQFFGPGTRLTVL.

V usage is TRBV5-1 and J usage is TRBJ2-7; the match to TRBD2 covers 12 bases. The ends lost 4 bases at V and 3 bases at J; junction bases unmatched: 2. CDR1 is SGHRS, CDR2 YFSETQ, per germline. The CDR3 is 14 amino acids. CDR3 coding DNA: TGCGCCAGCAGCCGACTAGCGGGAGACTACGAGCAGTACTTC. This codes for CASSRLAGDYEQYF. Full variable domain (rest looked up from reference TRBV5-1 and TRBJ2-7): KAGVTQTPRYLIKTRGQQVTLSCSPISGHRSVSWYQQTPGQGLQFLFEYFSETQRNKGNFPGRFSGRQFSNSRSEMNVSTLELGDSALYLCASSRLAGDYEQYFGPGTRLTVT.

The chain couples TRBV19 to TRBJ1-2, with 8 bases that match TRBD1. The junction had 1 base not matched to a gene; V was cut back by 1 base and J by 6 bases. Germline V gene sequence: CDR1 LNHDA, CDR2 SQIVND (reference sequence). The CDR3 has 13 residues. CDR3 bases: TGTGCCAGTAGTATAGCAGGGGGCCATGGCTACACCTTC. Translating gives CASSIAGGHGYTF.

The CDR3 protein is CASSLTGTSGYNEQFF. The DNA for the CDR3 is TGTGCCAGCAGTCTTACCGGGACTAGCGGATACAATGAGCAGTTCTTC. The gene calls are TRBV9 and TRBJ2-1; 11 bases are a match to TRBD2. The germline CDR1 and CDR2 sequences are SGDLS and YYNGEE. This CDR3 comprises 16 residues. After removal of 5 bases from V and 4 bases from J, the junction contained 8 bases not matched to a gene. The complete variable domain, with remaining parts taken from reference TRBV9 and TRBJ2-1, reads DSGVTQTPKHLITATGQRVTLRCSPRSGDLSVYWYQQSLDQGLQFLIQYYNGEERAKGNILERFSAQQFPDLHSELNLSSLELGDSALYFCASSLTGTSGYNEQFFGPGTRLTVL.

The rearrangement uses TRBV7-9 and TRBJ2-5, with 13 bases matching TRBD2. Trimming removed 5 bases from V and 5 bases from J; junction bases left unmatched: 8. The CDR3 runs to 16 residues. Germline V gene lookup returns CDR1 SEHNR and CDR2 FQNEAQ (reference sequence). The CDR3 protein is CASSPRLAGGWETQYF. The CDR3 DNA reads TGTGCCAGCAGCCCTAGACTAGCGGGAGGTTGGGAGACCCAGTACTTC.

The J gene is TRBJ2-4, the V gene TRBV12-3 or TRBV12-4; 7 nucleotides align to TRBD1. After removal of 5 bases from V and 6 bases from J, the junction contained 4 bases not matched to a gene. The length of the CDR3 is 13 residues. In DNA, the CDR3 is TGTGCCAGCAGTCGAGGGGGCGCAAACATTCAGTACTTC. This sequence encodes CASSRGGANIQYF.

This rearrangement joins TRBV2 to TRBJ2-4, with 7 positions matching TRBD1. V was clipped by 2 bases and J by 8 bases; unmatched bases: 6. CDR3 size: 14 residues. CDR1 and CDR2 (germline): SNHLY, FYNNEI. The CDR3 DNA follows: TGTGCCAGCAGTGAACTAACAGGGGTAGACATTCAGTACTTC. Translation gives CASSELTGVDIQYF. Combining the CDR3 with reference TRBV2 and TRBJ2-4 gives the whole variable domain EPEVTQTPSHQVTQMGQEVILRCVPISNHLYFYWYRQILGQKVEFLVSFYNNEISEKSEIFDDQFSVERPDGSNFTLKIRSTKLEDSAMYFCASSELTGVDIQYFGAGTRLSVL.

This clone was counted between two and nine times. V and J are TRBV19 and TRBJ2-7; 9 nucleotides align to TRBD1. V lost 5 bases, J lost 5 bases, and 7 bases stayed unmatched. The CDR3 runs 14 residues. Germline V CDR1 and CDR2: LNHDA, SQIVND (reference sequence). In DNA form, the CDR3 reads TGTGCCAGTAGTCGCGGGACAGGGCGCCACGAGCAGTACTTC. The encoded protein is CASSRGTGRHEQYF.

The chain uses TRBV19 and TRBJ1-3; no clear D. The germline V gene has CDR1 LNHDA and CDR2 SQIVND (reference sequence). Trimming left V 1 base short and J 0 bases short, with 7 bases between. The CDR3 length is 15 residues. The CDR3 loop is CASSIAGDSGNTIYF. CDR3 nucleotides: TGTGCCAGTAGTATAGCCGGTGACTCTGGAAACACCATATATTTT.

This clone is medium-sized by share. The V and J genes are TRBV7-9 and TRBJ2-2, with D unresolved. Germline assignment: CDR1 SEHNR and CDR2 FQNEAQ (reference sequence). Trimming took off 4 bases at V and 1 base at J, with 10 bases between the two ends. There are 15 residues in the CDR3. The CDR3 DNA reads as TGTGCCAGCAGCTCTCCCCCCAGGAACACCGGGGAGCTGTTTTTT. Residues: CASSSPPRNTGELFF.

V and J are TRBV6-1 and TRBJ2-7, with 13 nucleotides matching TRBD2. The junction had 7 bases not matched to a gene; V was cut back by 2 bases and J by 3 bases. The CDR3 sequence is 17 residues long. The V gene's germline CDR1 is MNHNS and CDR2 SASEGT. CDR3: CASSERGTSGTNYEQYF. CDR3 bases: TGTGCCAGCAGTGAAAGGGGGACTAGCGGGACGAACTACGAGCAGTACTTC.

This clone appeared a few times. The rearrangement links TRBV19 to TRBJ2-5; D is perhaps TRBD2 (5 bases). The CDR3 runs to 14 residues. The germline CDR1 and CDR2 sequences are LNHDA and SQIVND (reference sequence). V was trimmed by 6 bases and J by 5 bases, leaving 16 bases between them. The CDR3 DNA sequence: TGTGCCAGTAGGGGCCTCGGGGATTGGGAGACCCAGTACTTC. Its translation: CASRGLGDWETQYF.

V and J are TRBV19 and TRBJ2-3; TRBD1 matches at 9 bases. With 6 bases clipped from V and 4 bases from J, the junction kept 5 bases outside the gene matches. The CDR3 is 14 residues long. Per germline, CDR1 LNHDA and CDR2 SQIVND (reference sequence). CDR3 sequence reads: CASSWDRVPDTQYF. In DNA, the CDR3 is TGTGCCAGTAGCTGGGACAGGGTCCCAGATACGCAGTATTTT.

The genes are TRBV7-2 and TRBJ2-1, with D maybe TRBD1 (6 bases). Germline CDR1 and CDR2: SGHTA and FQGNSA. V was cut by 5 bases and J by 7 bases, with 21 bases left in between. There are 16 residues in the CDR3. The DNA for the CDR3 is TGTGCCAGCAGCGAGCAGGGGCCCCTCTCCTGGAATGAGCAGTTCTTC. This gives the protein CASSEQGPLSWNEQFF. Full variable domain (missing parts from reference TRBV7-2 and TRBJ2-1): GAGVSQSPSNKVTEKGKDVELRCDPISGHTALYWYRQSLGQGLEFLIYFQGNSAPDKSGLPSDRFSAERTGGSVSTLTIQRTQQEDSAVYLCASSEQGPLSWNEQFFGPGTRLTVL.

The V gene is TRBV4-3, the J gene TRBJ2-3; 7 positions agree with TRBD2. With V trimmed by 1 base and J by 3 bases, 10 bases remained unmatched. The CDR3 totals 17 residues. The V gene's germline CDR1 is LGHNA and CDR2 YSLEER. The CDR3, as DNA: TGCGCCAGCAGCCAAGGGGGGACTACCCTGAATACAGATACGCAGTATTTT. The encoded protein is CASSQGGTTLNTDTQYF.

The rearrangement joins TRBV6-5 to TRBJ1-1, with D tentatively TRBD1 (5 bases). Looked up from germline, CDR1 is MNHEY and CDR2 is SVGAGI. CDR3 size: 13 residues. V was clipped by 5 bases and J by 1 base, with 8 bases between them. The CDR3 DNA follows: TGTGCCAGCAGTCTGACAGAGAACACTGAAGCTTTCTTT. Translating it yields CASSLTENTEAFF.